The text below deals with one TCR beta chain. Its target is unknown. The treatment is: roughly 11-day PBMC culture with coronavirus spike peptide pools or control peptides (ViraFEST assay). These data originate in a study of vaccination and CD4 T cells after COVID-19. At the level of the study: Convalescent individuals exhibited SARS-CoV-2 positivity on nasal swab PCR, with several mild and one severe presentation. Whole-study results and caveats: From a median of about 20 to 40, SARS-CoV-2-reactive clonotypes increased, though not significantly.

CDR1 and CDR2 from the germline V gene are GTSNPN and SVGIG (reference sequence). This CDR3 has 13 amino acids. Cultured CD4+ T-cell DNA underwent Oncomine TCR Beta short-read sequencing. Via MiXCR, TCRdb re-called the PCR reads, giving one row per CDR3 protein. The sample lists 13,000 or so distinct CDR3 sequences, 60% occurring once. The rearrangement uses TRBV30 and TRBJ1-6, with 7 positions matching TRBD1. This receptor was taken from a human donor who had recovered from COVID-19. What was sequenced was CD4+ T cells from blood, cultured in vitro. CDR3 nucleotide sequence: TGTGCTATGTCCGGGACAGCCAACTCACCCCTCCACTTT. Translation: CAMSGTANSPLHF.